Listed here are 7 T cell receptor beta chains from one sample, sequenced in a study of cytomegalovirus exposure and HLA in healthy donors. Repertoires were generated with immunoSEQ multiplex PCR, while TCRdb's copy carries only in-frame clones and drops some. The sample holds tens of thousands of clones, around 90% seen once. Sequenced input: PBMCs. These receptors came from a man aged 25-45 years in good health and CMV-seronegative.

This clone turned up a few times. V and J are TRBV19 and TRBJ2-7; the match to TRBD1 covers 7 bases. The CDR3 spans 14 residues. Germline loops: CDR1 LNHDA, CDR2 SQIVND (reference sequence). Germline trimming cut 4 bases from V and 7 bases from J; bases unmatched to any gene: 10. The CDR3, as DNA: TGTGCCAGTAGTAAAATCGACAGGGCGGTGGAGCAGTACTTC. It specifies CASSKIDRAVEQYF.

The J gene is TRBJ2-7, the V gene TRBV5-3; tentative D call: TRBD2 (5 bases). TRBV5-3 is annotated as an ORF whose role is uncertain. The CDR3 runs 16 residues. Trimming took 1 base from V and 2 from J, leaving 16 bases between them. For the CDR3, the DNA is TGTGCCAGAAGCTTGAGGCGGGCCTATCTTACCTACGAGCAGTACTTC. Its protein product is CARSLRRAYLTYEQYF.

This clone was observed a single time. The chain combines TRBV5-1 with TRBJ2-1, with D perhaps matching TRBD2 (5 bases). The V end lost 0 bases, the J end lost 5 bases, and 15 bases lay between the germline ends. CDR1 SGHRS and CDR2 YFSETQ come from the germline V gene. The CDR3 contains 16 residues. CDR3 sequence reads: CASSLDRLAKHNEQFF. CDR3 nucleotide sequence: TGCGCCAGCAGCTTGGACCGGCTAGCCAAACACAATGAGCAGTTCTTC.

The chain is built from TRBV27 and TRBJ1-5; D is uncertain. Trimming took 4 bases from V and 3 from J, leaving 7 bases between them. This CDR3 region has 13 residues. In germline, CDR1 is MNHEY, CDR2 SMNVEV (reference sequence). The CDR3 is CASSSYLNQPQHF. DNA for the CDR3: TGTGCCAGCAGTTCCTACCTCAATCAGCCCCAGCATTTT.

V and J are TRBV5-1 and TRBJ2-3; 8 bases match TRBD2. Trimming removed 1 base from V and 5 bases from J; junction bases left unmatched: 6. CDR1 is SGHRS and CDR2 is YFSETQ in the germline V gene. The CDR3 has 15 residues. The DNA for the CDR3 is TGCGCCAGCAGCTTGCAGCGGGAGTTTGGAGATACGCAGTATTTT. It translates to CASSLQREFGDTQYF.

This chain connects TRBV19 to TRBJ1-1; 9 nucleotides match TRBD1. Germline-derived CDR1 and CDR2 are LNHDA and SQIVND (reference sequence). The J segment lost 4 bases and the V segment lost 3 bases, leaving 3 bases of the junction unmatched. CDR3 size: 14 residues. The CDR3 region has the DNA TGTGCCAGTAGTATCGGGACAGGGTCCACTGAAGCTTTCTTT. Encoded protein: CASSIGTGSTEAFF.

This clone has just one count. The chain combines TRBV27 with TRBJ1-4, with 7 bases lining up with TRBD1. The V and J ends lost 6 bases and 3 bases, in that order; junction bases with no gene match: 7. Germline CDR1 and CDR2: MNHEY and SMNVEV (reference sequence). The CDR3 is made up of 15 amino acids. This chain's CDR3 is CASRSKGAANEKLFF. The CDR3 bases are TGTGCCAGCAGGTCAAAGGGGGCGGCTAATGAAAAACTGTTTTTT.